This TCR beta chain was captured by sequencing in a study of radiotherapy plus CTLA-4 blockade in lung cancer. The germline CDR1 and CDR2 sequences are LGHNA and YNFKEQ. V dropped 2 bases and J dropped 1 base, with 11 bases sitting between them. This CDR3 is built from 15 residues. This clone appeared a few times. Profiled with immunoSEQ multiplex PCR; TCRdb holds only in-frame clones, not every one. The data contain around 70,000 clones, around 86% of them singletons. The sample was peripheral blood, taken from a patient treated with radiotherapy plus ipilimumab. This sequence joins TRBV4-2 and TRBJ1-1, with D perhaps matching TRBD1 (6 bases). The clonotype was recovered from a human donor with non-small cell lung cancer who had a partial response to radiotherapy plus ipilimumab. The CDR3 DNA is TGTGCCAGCAGCCAACCCGGACAGAGGAACACTGAAGCTTTCTTT. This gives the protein CASSQPGQRNTEAFF.